This T cell receptor (beta chain) derives from a study of CD8+ T cells in alopecia areata. As concerns this clone: Its cognate antigen is unknown.

Broader study findings: Mice gave a clearer picture of TCR sharing than patients did, possibly for HLA-related reasons. Relative to normal scalp, lesional scalp, especially alopecia totalis/universalis, showed higher clonality.

The authors sorted CD4+ and CD8+ T cells from PBMCs. The length of the CDR3 is 17 residues. V lost 0 bases, J lost 5 bases, and 9 bases stayed unmatched. Germline V CDR1 and CDR2: LGHNA, YNFKEQ. Reverse transcribed after extraction, RNA yielded cDNA as the sequencing template. Assay used: immunoSEQ multiplex PCR; TCRdb lists only in-frame clones, some missing. The repertoire has more than 95,000 clones, approximately 60% of them found once; the top ten carry 2.8%. The source of this sequence is a human donor in good health. Sample: CD4+ T cells sorted from blood. V is TRBV4-2 and J is TRBJ1-5; 8 bases agree with TRBD1. Here the CDR3 DNA reads TGTGCCAGCAGCCAAGATACCGGGACAGGCAATGATCAGCCCCAGCATTTT. This translates into CASSQDTGTGNDQPQHF.